This section outlines one T cell receptor (beta chain) sequence together with its context. This clonotype was detected ten times or more. The antigen it binds to is not known. Per-nucleotide qualities are absent, and no much larger clonotype sits a single base away. Hyperthyroidism patients were newly diagnosed, with disease duration under 2 months, and aged 18 to 65 years. Exclusion was applied to patients with uncontrolled infections, other autoimmune diseases, pregnancy or lactation. Diagnoses were established on the basis of clinical symptoms, serum thyroxine and TRAb, thyroid ultrasound, and orbital computed tomography. Blood from progressor patients was drawn when they were first diagnosed with hyperthyroidism, before any ophthalmopathy symptoms appeared. PBMCs were isolated from roughly 10 ml of fresh peripheral blood by Ficoll-Paque density gradient centrifugation. Progressor patients were first diagnosed with Graves' hyperthyroidism and then developed ophthalmopathy during follow-up. Trizol reagent was used to extract total RNA, and RNA quality was then checked on an Agilent 2100 Bioanalyzer.

The germline V gene specifies SGHAT as CDR1 and FQNNGV as CDR2. Its CDR3 holds 17 amino acids, cysteine through phenylalanine. Of all the DNA, just the CDR3 is kept, 51 bases in frame from base 1. Trimming removed 5 bases from V and 2 bases from J, leaving 21 bases between the germline ends. This entry belongs to a study of T cells in Graves' hyperthyroidism and ophthalmopathy (dated by TCRdb to between 2018 and 2021). Describing the broader study: Peripheral blood samples were taken at initial diagnosis, before any treatment was given. To identify TCR V-J signatures that set the groups apart, the researchers used a discovery cohort of 100 patients, made up of 40 to 45 with Graves' ophthalmopathy and 55 to 65 with stable Graves' hyperthyroidism. An independent validation cohort of under 20 hyperthyroidism patients and approximately 16 patients who later progressed to ophthalmopathy tested prospective prediction of ophthalmopathy. TCR Vbeta CDR3 sequencing of 130 to 150 peripheral blood samples (roughly 43 ophthalmopathy, around 80 hyperthyroidism and 17 progressor patients) is reported in the paper. Thyroid tissue and blood T-cell repertoires from about six Graves' hyperthyroidism patients were also compared in the study. After sampling, hyperthyroidism patients received methimazole starting at 30 mg daily, and ophthalmopathy patients received high-dose intravenous methylprednisolone. For training and testing, the 100 or so patients in the discovery cohort were randomly divided in a 7:3 ratio.

The TCR beta CDR3 regions were amplified from RNA transcripts. A first-round RT-PCR of the TCR CDR3 used the HTBI primer set with the Qiagen OneStep RT-PCR kit. The libraries were constructed in a second round of multiplex PCR and then size-selected and purified. Paired-end sequencing of the libraries was performed with 100 bp reads on an Illumina HiSeq2000. The published analysis was carried out like this. SOAPnuke was used to process the raw data, removing reads that contained adapters or uncalled bases, had a mean Phred below 15, or lacked an exact match to the constant primer or identifier. High-quality paired reads were merged with COPE v1.2.5, and unique nucleotide sequences were defined as clonotypes. MiTCR v1.1 was used to align the clonotypes against IMGT TRBV, TRBD and TRBJ reference segments. Only V-J combinations with frequency above 0.0001, covering 99% to 99.2% of repertoires, were analysed. The TCS score was defined as F50 (clonal expansion) divided by E x V (chaos), with BLOSUM62-based TCRdist calculated between CDR3 peptides within each V-J. Welch's t-statistics and random forest reduced 514 V-J features to 10 to 15, which were used in a naive Bayes classifier (R e1071). TCRdb trimmed public reads at Q25 via fastp, called clones via MiXCR and kept in-frame beta chains. Every CDR3 protein is listed once, alongside the most common genes and DNA of its rows. The V and J calls here are based on TCRdb, not the publication. In this sample the table shows 370,000 or so distinct CDR3 sequences, approximately 15% of which occur a single time. The ten top clones hold about a fifth of the sample.

Points the paper makes about the study in general: In validation, the model predicted progression to ophthalmopathy with around 71% sensitivity and approximately 78% specificity, a median of around 6.6 months before onset. Ophthalmopathy was separated from stable hyperthyroidism by a 13 V-J signature model, with roughly 88% sensitivity and roughly 81% specificity obtained in cross-validation and 80%/75% obtained in testing. Sample size was not statistically predetermined, and investigators were not blinded to group allocation. Most expanded thyroid clonotypes (frequency above 0.001) were also found in blood, which suggests that blood repertoires may mirror thyroid immune responses.

The sequence joins TRBV11-2 to TRBJ2-5, and TRBD1 may be the D gene, going by 5 matching bases. The sequencing input was blood. The TCR comes from a man younger than 45 with Graves' hyperthyroidism that later progressed to Graves' ophthalmopathy. The DNA is TGTGCCAGCAGCCCCCGATCCAGGGATATCACACAAGAGACCCAGTACTTC. It encodes CASSPRSRDITQETQYF.